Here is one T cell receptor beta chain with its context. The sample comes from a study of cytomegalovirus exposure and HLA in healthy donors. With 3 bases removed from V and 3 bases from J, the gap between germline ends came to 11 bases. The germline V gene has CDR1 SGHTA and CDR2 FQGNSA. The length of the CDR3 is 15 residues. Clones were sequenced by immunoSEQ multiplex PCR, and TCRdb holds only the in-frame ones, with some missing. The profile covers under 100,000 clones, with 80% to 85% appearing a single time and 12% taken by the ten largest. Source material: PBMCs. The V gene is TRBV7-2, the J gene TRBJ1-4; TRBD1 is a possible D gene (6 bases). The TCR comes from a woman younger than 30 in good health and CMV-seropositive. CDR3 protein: CASSFAGTPNEKLFF. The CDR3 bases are TGTGCCAGCAGCTTCGCTGGGACACCTAATGAAAAACTGTTTTTT. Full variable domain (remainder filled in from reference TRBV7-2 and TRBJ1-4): GAGVSQSPSNKVTEKGKDVELRCDPISGHTALYWYRQSLGQGLEFLIYFQGNSAPDKSGLPSDRFSAERTGGSVSTLTIQRTQQEDSAVYLCASSFAGTPNEKLFFGSGTQLSVL.